This T cell receptor (beta chain) was captured in a study of blood T cell repertoires in COVID-19. In the study overall: T cells, B-cell-depleted T cells, or PBMCs supplied cDNA or gDNA.

Assay used: immunoSEQ multiplex PCR; TCRdb lists only in-frame clones, some missing. The table has over 350,000 clones, roughly 85% seen once; the top ten hold 1.4%. CDR3 length: 15 amino acids. Germline V gives CDR1 SGHDT, CDR2 YYEEEE. Trimming at V came to 4 bases and at J to 7 bases, leaving 7 bases not matched to a gene. The receptor's source is a woman aged 30 to 39 with active or convalescent COVID-19. The sequencing input was peripheral blood. The chain carries TRBV5-6 and TRBJ2-1; TRBD2 matches 11 bases. The DNA for the CDR3 is TGTGCCAGCAGCACCGTAGCGGGGGGGCTAAATGAGCAGTTCTTC. Translating it yields CASSTVAGGLNEQFF. The variable domain in full, completed from reference TRBV5-6 and TRBJ2-1, reads DAGVTQSPTHLIKTRGQQVTLRCSPKSGHDTVSWYQQALGQGPQFIFQYYEEEERQRGNFPDRFSGHQFPNYSSELNVNALLLGDSALYLCASSTVAGGLNEQFFGPGTRLTVL.